One and the same sample provided the 9 T cell receptor beta chains below, sequenced in a study of CD8 T cells in ankylosing spondylitis. TCRdb re-derived calls from the 5' RACE reads in MiXCR, one entry per CDR3 protein. Among 150,000 or so distinct CDR3 sequences listed, about 32% were seen once. Sequences were obtained from synovial fluid, either unsorted or a sorted T cell fraction (not recorded which). Every receptor here comes from a male donor with ankylosing spondylitis.

This clonotype was found many times. CDR3 in amino acids: CASSPGTSRTDTQYF. CDR3 DNA: TGTGCCAGCAGCCCAGGGACTAGCAGGACAGATACGCAGTATTTT. The rearrangement uses TRBV3-1 and TRBJ2-3, with 9 positions matching TRBD2. The CDR3 loop spans 15 amino acids. With 4 bases clipped from V and 3 bases from J, the junction kept 5 bases outside the gene matches. Looked up from germline, CDR1 is LGHDT and CDR2 is YNNKEL (reference sequence).

The chain uses TRBV12-3 or TRBV12-4 and TRBJ2-2, with unresolved D. V shed 7 bases and J shed 7 bases, with 7 bases lying between them. The CDR3 totals 11 residues. Written as DNA, the CDR3 is TGTGCCAGCACCCCCGGCGGGGAGCTGTTTTTT. This sequence encodes CASTPGGELFF.

This clonotype has a count of ten or more. The gene calls are TRBV6-1 and TRBJ2-1; the D is unclear. V lost 4 bases and J lost 0, with 4 bases in between. Looked up from germline, CDR1 is MNHNS and CDR2 is SASEGT. This CDR3 is 13 amino acids long. In nucleotides, the CDR3 is TGTGCCAGCAGTGCCGGCTCCTACAATGAGCAGTTCTTC. This sequence encodes CASSAGSYNEQFF.

This chain links TRBV29-1 with TRBJ2-3; TRBD1 matches at 11 bases. CDR1 is SQVTM and CDR2 is ANQGSEA in the germline V gene. This CDR3 is built from 14 residues. V dropped 3 bases and J dropped 4; count of bases not matched to a gene: 3. CDR3 nucleotide sequence: TGCAGCGTTGATAAGGACAGGGGGCCAGATACGCAGTATTTT. Its protein is CSVDKDRGPDTQYF.

The sample holds a few counts of this clonotype. The V and J genes are TRBV12-3 or TRBV12-4 and TRBJ1-3; 7 nucleotides align to TRBD1. V shed 6 bases and J 4 bases; nucleotides not matched to a gene: 9. This CDR3 spans 15 amino acids. CDR3: CASSPTTGRGNTIYF. The CDR3 DNA reads TGTGCCAGCAGCCCCACGACAGGGAGGGGAAACACCATATATTTT.

In its sample, this clonotype was seen many times. The junction shows a germline mismatch at one end, possibly a read error. The chain uses TRBV12-3 or TRBV12-4 and TRBJ2-7; TRBD2 aligns across 14 bases. The CDR3 runs 14 residues. CDR3 sequence reads: CASTTGLAGVSLVF. DNA for the CDR3: TGTGCCAGCACTACGGGACTAGCGGGGGTTTCTCTCGTCTTC.

This clonotype turned up a few times. V and J are TRBV4-1 and TRBJ1-2; D might be TRBD1 (6 bases). V lost 4 bases, J lost 5 bases, and 20 bases lay in between. The CDR3 consists of 16 residues. Germline CDR1 MGHRA, CDR2 YSYEKL. The CDR3, as DNA: TGCGCCAGCAGCCCCCCGACCGGGACACGCGTTTATGGCTACACCTTC. Encoded protein: CASSPPTGTRVYGYTF.

This clonotype was seen a few times. The chain joins TRBV7-9 to TRBJ2-3; D might be TRBD2 (5 bases). CDR1 and CDR2 from the germline V gene are SEHNR and FQNEAQ (reference sequence). CDR3 length: 15 residues. V was cut by 2 bases and J by 2 bases, with 11 bases left in between. The CDR3: CASSLWPGSTDTQYF. In DNA form, the CDR3 reads TGTGCCAGCAGCTTATGGCCGGGATCCACAGATACGCAGTATTTT.

This rearrangement joins TRBV11-2 to TRBJ2-2; D is possibly TRBD1 or TRBD2 (5 bases each). V was cut by 3 bases and J by 3 bases, with 8 bases left in between. This CDR3 contains 14 residues. Germline values: CDR1 SGHAT, CDR2 FQNNGV. CDR3 coding DNA: TGTGCCAGCAGCTTCGGGACCGACACCGGGGAGCTGTTTTTT. This codes for CASSFGTDTGELFF.